This TCR beta chain was obtained from a study of vaccination effects on CD4 cells after COVID-19. TCRdb keeps only in-frame clones here, not all; method: immunoSEQ multiplex PCR. The sample shows fewer than 30,000 clones, about 70% of them seen only once. Details on this clone: Its antigen is not known.

Before sequencing, viral peptide pools were used by the ViraFEST assay to expand antigen-specific CD4+ T cells. Culture lasted under 13 days before CD4+ T cell isolation. Vaccinated participants had no history of SARS-CoV-2 infection and tested negative for nucleocapsid antibodies. The material sequenced was CD4+ T cells from PBMCs cultured with SARS-CoV-2 spike peptides, taken before COVID-19 vaccination. This receptor was identified in a human donor who received a COVID-19 vaccine.

The CDR3 here is CASLQGMGSETQYF. The CDR3, as DNA: TGCGCCAGCCTACAGGGCATGGGTAGTGAGACCCAGTACTTC. The gene calls are TRBV5-1 and TRBJ2-5, with D maybe TRBD1 (6 bases). Trimming shortened V by 7 bases and J by 5 bases, and 18 bases separated the two germline ends. The length of the CDR3 is 14 residues. The germline V gene encodes CDR1 SGHRS and CDR2 YFSETQ.